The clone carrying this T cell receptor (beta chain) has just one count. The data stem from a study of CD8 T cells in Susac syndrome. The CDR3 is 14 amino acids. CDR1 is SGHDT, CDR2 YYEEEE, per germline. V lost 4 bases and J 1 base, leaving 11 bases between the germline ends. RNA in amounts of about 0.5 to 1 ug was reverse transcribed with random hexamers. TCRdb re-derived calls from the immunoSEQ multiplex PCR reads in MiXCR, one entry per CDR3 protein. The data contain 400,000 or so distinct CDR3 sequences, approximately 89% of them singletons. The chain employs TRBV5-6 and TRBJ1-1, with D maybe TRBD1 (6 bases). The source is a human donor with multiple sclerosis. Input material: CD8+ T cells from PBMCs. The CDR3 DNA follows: TGTGCCAGCAGCATCACACAGGGGAACACTGAAGCTTTCTTT. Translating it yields CASSITQGNTEAFF.